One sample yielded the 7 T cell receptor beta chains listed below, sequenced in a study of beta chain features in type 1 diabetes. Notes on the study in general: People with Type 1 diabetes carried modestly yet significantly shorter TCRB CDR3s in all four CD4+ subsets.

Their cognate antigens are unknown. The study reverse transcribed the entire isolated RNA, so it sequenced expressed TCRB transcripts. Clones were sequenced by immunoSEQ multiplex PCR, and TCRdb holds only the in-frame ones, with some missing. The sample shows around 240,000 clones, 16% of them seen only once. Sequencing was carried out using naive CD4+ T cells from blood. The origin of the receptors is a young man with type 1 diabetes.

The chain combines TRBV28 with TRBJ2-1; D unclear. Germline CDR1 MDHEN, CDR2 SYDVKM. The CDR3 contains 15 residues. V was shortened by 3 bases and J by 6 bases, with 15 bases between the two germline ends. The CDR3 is CASSLPSAFSNEQFF. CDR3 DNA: TGTGCCAGCAGTTTGCCCTCAGCATTTTCCAATGAGCAGTTCTTC.

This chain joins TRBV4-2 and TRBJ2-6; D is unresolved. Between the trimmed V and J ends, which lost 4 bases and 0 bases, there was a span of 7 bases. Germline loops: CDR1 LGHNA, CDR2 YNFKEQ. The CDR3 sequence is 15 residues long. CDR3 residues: CASSRAFSGANVLTF. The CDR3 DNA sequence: TGTGCCAGCAGCCGGGCCTTCTCTGGGGCCAACGTCCTGACTTTC.

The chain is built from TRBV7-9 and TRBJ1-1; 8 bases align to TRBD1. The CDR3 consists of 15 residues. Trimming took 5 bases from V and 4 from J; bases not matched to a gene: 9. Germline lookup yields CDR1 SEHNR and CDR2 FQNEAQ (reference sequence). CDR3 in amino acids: CASSLTRQGSTEAFF. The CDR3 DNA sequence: TGTGCCAGCAGCCTTACCCGACAGGGGTCCACTGAAGCTTTCTTT.

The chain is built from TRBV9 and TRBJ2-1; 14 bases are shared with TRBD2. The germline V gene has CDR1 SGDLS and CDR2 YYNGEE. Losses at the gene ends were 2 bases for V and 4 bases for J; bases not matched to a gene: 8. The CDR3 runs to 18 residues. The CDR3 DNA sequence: TGTGCCAGCAGCGTTCCCGGGACTAGCGGGGGACGTTACAATGAGCAGTTCTTC. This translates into CASSVPGTSGGRYNEQFF.

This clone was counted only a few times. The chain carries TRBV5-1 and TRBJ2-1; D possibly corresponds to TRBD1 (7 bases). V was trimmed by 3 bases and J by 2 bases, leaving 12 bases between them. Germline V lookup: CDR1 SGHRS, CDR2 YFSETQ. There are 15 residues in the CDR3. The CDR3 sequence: CASSSAGQTYNEQFF. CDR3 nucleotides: TGCGCCAGCAGCTCCGCGGGACAGACCTACAATGAGCAGTTCTTC.

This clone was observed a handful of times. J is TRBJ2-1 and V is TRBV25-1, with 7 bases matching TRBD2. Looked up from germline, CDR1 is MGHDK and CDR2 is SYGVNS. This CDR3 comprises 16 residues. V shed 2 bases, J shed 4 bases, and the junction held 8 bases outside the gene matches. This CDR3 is CASSELTGTTYNEQFF. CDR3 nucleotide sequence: TGTGCCAGCAGTGAACTTACCGGGACTACTTACAATGAGCAGTTCTTC.

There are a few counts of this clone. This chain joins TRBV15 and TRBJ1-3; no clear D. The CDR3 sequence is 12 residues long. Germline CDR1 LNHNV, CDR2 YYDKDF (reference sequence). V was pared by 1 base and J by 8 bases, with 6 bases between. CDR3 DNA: TGTGCCACCAGCAGAGGTTGGGACACCATATATTTT. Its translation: CATSRGWDTIYF.